This TCR beta chain came from a study of shared clonotypes between healthy human individuals. Study conclusions and caveats: Against clonotypes common to all four donors, non-shared ones had lower generation probabilities.

This clone was seen only a few times. What it recognizes is unknown. Replicate PCRs for sorted subsets used about 200 ng DNA; this equaled about 30,000 T cell genomes. Per the original data handling: Junction-only immunoSEQ sequences carried no quality scores, so filtering differed. Profiled with immunoSEQ multiplex PCR; TCRdb holds only in-frame clones, not every one. The V and J calls and clone size are taken from that table; D and trimming were inferred from the DNA. Of 190,000 or so clones listed, around 63% are singletons. CDR1 and CDR2 (germline): MNHEY, SVGAGI. The CDR3 is 12 residues long. The V gene lost 5 bases and the J gene lost 9 bases, with 14 bases spanning the gap.

The clonotype was recovered from a man aged 25 to 40 in good health. This chain connects TRBV6-5 to TRBJ2-7, with a possible D match to TRBD2 (6 bases). Sequencing was done on a sample of memory CD4+ T cells sorted from blood. Subset defined: CD45RA-negative fraction. In DNA, the CDR3 is TGTGCCAGCAGTCCCCGCGGGGTCGGGCAGTACTTC. It translates to CASSPRGVGQYF.